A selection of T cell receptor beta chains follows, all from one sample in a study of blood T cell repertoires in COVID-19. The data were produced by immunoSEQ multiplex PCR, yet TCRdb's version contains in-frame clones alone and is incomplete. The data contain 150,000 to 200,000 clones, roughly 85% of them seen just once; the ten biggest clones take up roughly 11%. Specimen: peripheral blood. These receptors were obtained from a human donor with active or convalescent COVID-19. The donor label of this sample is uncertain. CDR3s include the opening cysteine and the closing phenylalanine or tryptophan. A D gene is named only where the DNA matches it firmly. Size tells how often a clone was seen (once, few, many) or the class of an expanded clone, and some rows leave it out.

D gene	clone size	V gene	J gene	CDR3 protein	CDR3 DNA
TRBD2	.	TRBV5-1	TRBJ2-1	CASSLAAGDNNEQFF	TGCGCCAGCAGCTTGGCGGCGGGAGATAACAATGAGCAGTTCTTC
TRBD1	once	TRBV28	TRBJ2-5	CASSRQGTETQYF	TGTGCCAGCAGCCGACAGGGCACGGAGACCCAGTACTTC
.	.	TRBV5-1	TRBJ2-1	CASSHGLDHNEQFF	TGCGCCAGCAGCCACGGACTGGATCACAATGAGCAGTTCTTC
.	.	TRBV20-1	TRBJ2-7	CSVGSPYEQYF	TGCAGTGTGGGCTCCCCCTACGAGCAGTACTTC
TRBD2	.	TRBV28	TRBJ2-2	CASSFGASGYTGELFF	TGTGCCAGCAGTTTTGGGGCTAGCGGATACACCGGGGAGCTGTTTTTT
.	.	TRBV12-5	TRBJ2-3	CASGLVEVWPREQYF	TGTGCTAGTGGTTTGGTAGAGGTGTGGCCCAGAGAGCAGTATTTT
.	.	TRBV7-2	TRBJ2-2	CASSLGGTQVGELFF	TGTGCCAGCAGCTTAGGTGGCACCCAGGTTGGGGAGCTGTTTTTT
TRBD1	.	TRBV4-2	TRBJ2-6	CASSQEGAGGGANVLTF	TGTGCCAGCAGCCAAGAAGGGGCAGGGGGTGGGGCCAACGTCCTGACTTTC
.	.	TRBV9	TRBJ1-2	CASSVDRNYGYTF	TGTGCCAGCAGCGTAGACAGGAACTATGGCTACACCTTC
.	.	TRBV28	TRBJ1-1	CASSFPNPPLDEAFF	TGTGCCAGCAGTTTCCCCAACCCCCCACTTGATGAAGCTTTCTTT
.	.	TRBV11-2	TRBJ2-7	CASSLDRGPYEQYF	TGTGCCAGCAGCTTAGACAGGGGCCCCTACGAGCAGTACTTC
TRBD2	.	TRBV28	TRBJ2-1	CASSLAGGLNNEQFF	TGTGCCAGCAGTTTGGCGGGGGGGCTGAACAATGAGCAGTTCTTC
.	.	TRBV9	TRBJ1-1	CASSVDQGNTEAFF	TGTGCCAGCAGCGTAGATCAGGGGAACACTGAAGCTTTCTTT
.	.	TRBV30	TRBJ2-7	CAWRRGSLAYEQYF	TGTGCCTGGAGGAGGGGGAGCTTAGCCTACGAGCAGTACTTC
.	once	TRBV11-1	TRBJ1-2	CASSLGGAGYGYTF	TGTGCCAGCAGCTTAGGTGGGGCCGGGTATGGCTACACCTTC
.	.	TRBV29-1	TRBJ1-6	CSVGENSPLHF	TGCAGCGTGGGAGAAAATTCACCCCTCCACTTT
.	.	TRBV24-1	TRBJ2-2	CATSDEGRGSTGELFF	TGTGCCACCAGTGATGAGGGCAGGGGTAGCACCGGGGAGCTGTTTTTT
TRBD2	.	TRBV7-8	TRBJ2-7	CASSLVHRTSSYEQYF	TGTGCCAGCAGCTTAGTCCATAGGACTAGCTCCTACGAGCAGTACTTC
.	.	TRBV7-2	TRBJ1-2	CASSLGQTGQDGYTF	TGTGCCAGCAGCTTAGGTCAGACAGGACAAGATGGCTACACCTTC